These 23 T cell receptor beta chains share one sample of origin, sequenced in a study of CD8+CD57+ T cells in acquired aplastic anemia. Genomic DNA, the template, was used for profiling of the TCR beta VDJ and CDR3. In TCRdb, the reads were re-called with MiXCR into one record per CDR3 protein. The table records under 200,000 distinct CDR3 sequences, 45% to 50% of them present only once. Patients picked for sequencing had shown CD8+CD57+ cell expansion detected by flow cytometry. The sample taken for sequencing was sorted CD4+, CD8+, or CD8+CD57+ T cells (not recorded which) from PBMCs. All receptors come from a human donor with aplastic anemia.

This clonotype was recorded at least ten times. The chain recombines TRBV9 with TRBJ2-3, with TRBD2 matching over 7 bases. CDR1 is SGDLS, CDR2 YYNGEE, per germline. V lost 3 bases to trimming and J lost 0 bases; unmatched junction nucleotides: 1. This CDR3 contains 14 residues. CDR3: CASSGEGSTDTQYF. The CDR3, as DNA: TGTGCCAGCAGCGGGGAGGGCAGCACAGATACGCAGTATTTT.

The gene calls are TRBV30 and TRBJ2-7, with 9 bases lining up with TRBD1. In germline, CDR1 is GTSNPN, CDR2 SVGIG (reference sequence). The CDR3 extends over 16 amino acids. V shed 5 bases and J 6 bases; nucleotides not matched to a gene: 17. Here the CDR3 DNA reads TGTGCCTGGGGTGGAACAAGGGACAGGGACCACGGCGAGCAGTACTTC. It yields the protein CAWGGTRDRDHGEQYF.

With respect to this clonotype: Mismatch with germline at one junction end may stem from a read error. The rearrangement joins TRBV20-1 to TRBJ1-3; the D gene is possibly TRBD1 (5 bases). Per germline, CDR1 DFQATT and CDR2 SNEGSKA (reference sequence). The CDR3 contains 12 residues. CDR3 protein: CSARDGEGPLDF. The CDR3 DNA sequence: TGCAGTGCTAGAGATGGTGAGGGACCTCTTGATTTT.

Of note for this clonotype: Being one base from a much bigger clone, this may be a read error. The J gene is TRBJ2-1, the V gene TRBV7-6; D may be TRBD1 (5 bases). The CDR3 extends over 17 amino acids. Germline CDR1 and CDR2: SGHVS and FNYEAQ. The CDR3 loop reads CASSLSPAGSGYNEQSF. Written as DNA, the CDR3 is TGTGCCAGCAGCTTGAGCCCGGCAGGGTCTGGCTACAATGAGCAGTCCTTC.

The chain joins TRBV7-2 to TRBJ2-7; the D is unclear. V gave up 7 bases and J gave up 9 bases, with 22 bases separating them. The CDR3 consists of 14 residues. Germline-derived CDR1 and CDR2 are SGHTA and FQGNSA. CDR3 bases: TGTGCCAGCAAACCAATCGAGGAAGCTGCTTGGCAGTACTTC. It yields the protein CASKPIEEAAWQYF. Looking up the rest from reference TRBV7-2 and TRBJ2-7 gives the full variable domain: GAGVSQSPSNKVTEKGKDVELRCDPISGHTALYWYRQSLGQGLEFLIYFQGNSAPDKSGLPSDRFSAERTGGSVSTLTIQRTQQEDSAVYLCASKPIEEAAWQYFGPGTRLTVT.

This clonotype was found many times. The chain links TRBV15 to TRBJ2-7; TRBD1 is a possible D gene (5 bases). This CDR3 region has 12 residues. Per the germline V gene, CDR1 is LNHNV and CDR2 is YYDKDF (reference sequence). Trimming took off 4 bases at V and 3 bases at J, with 7 bases between the two ends. The CDR3 bases are TGTGCCACCAGCAACAGGAACTACGAGCAGTACTTC. Translating it yields CATSNRNYEQYF.

V usage is TRBV10-3 and J usage is TRBJ2-1, with 8 bases lining up with TRBD2. Per germline, CDR1 ENHRY and CDR2 SYGVKD. This CDR3 comprises 15 residues. J lost 2 bases, V lost 2 bases, and 2 bases had no gene match. CDR3 coding DNA: TGTGCCATCAGTGAGCGGGAGGGCGCCTACAATGAGCAGTTCTTC. Protein product: CAISEREGAYNEQFF.

This clonotype has ten or more counts. The CDR3 region is CASSLNTANEQFF. The CDR3, as DNA: TGTGCCAGCAGCTTAAATACAGCCAATGAGCAGTTCTTC. This sequence joins TRBV7-3 and TRBJ2-1; D gene ambiguous. This CDR3 is built from 13 residues. V was clipped by 1 base and J by 6 bases, with 7 bases between them. From germline, CDR1 is SGHTA and CDR2 FQGTGA.

The rearrangement links TRBV11-1 to TRBJ2-1; a weak D match, TRBD2 (7 bases). The CDR3 contains 14 residues. Trimming left V 7 bases short and J 7 bases short, with 17 bases between. CDR1 is SGHAT and CDR2 is FQDESV in the germline V gene (reference sequence). The DNA of the CDR3 is TGTGCCAGCACTCAAGGGGGGGGCGAAAATGAGCAGTTCTTC. Translation gives CASTQGGGENEQFF.

J is TRBJ2-5 and V is TRBV20-1; D is ambiguous. Trimming stripped 1 base from V and 4 bases from J, with 13 bases between. CDR3 length: 14 amino acids. CDR1 and CDR2 (germline): DFQATT, SNEGSKA (reference sequence). In nucleotides, the CDR3 is TGCAGTGCTAGAGCCCGTGTTGTAGGAGAGACCCAGTACTTC. Encoded protein: CSARARVVGETQYF.

This clonotype was recorded at least ten times. This chain's CDR3 is CSARVSRAGVSYNEQFF. Here the CDR3 DNA reads TGCAGTGCTAGAGTGTCGAGGGCGGGAGTCTCCTACAATGAGCAGTTCTTC. This chain joins TRBV20-1 and TRBJ2-1; 7 bases are shared with TRBD2. The J segment lost 0 bases and the V segment lost 1 base, leaving 9 bases of the junction unmatched. The germline CDR1 and CDR2 sequences are DFQATT and SNEGSKA (reference sequence). This CDR3 is 17 amino acids long.

This chain uses TRBV6-5 with TRBJ1-1; no clear D gene. Germline CDR1 MNHEY, CDR2 SVGAGI. The CDR3 contains 15 residues. The V and J ends lost 2 bases and 8 bases respectively, with 18 bases between them. CDR3 loop: CASSYGSRPTQEAFF. Written as DNA, the CDR3 is TGTGCCAGCAGTTACGGGAGTCGACCTACCCAGGAAGCTTTCTTT.

The J gene is TRBJ1-1, the V gene TRBV29-1; D might be TRBD1 (5 bases). V was cut by 2 bases and J by 1 base, with 8 bases left in between. CDR1 and CDR2 (germline): SQVTM, ANQGSEA. The CDR3 consists of 13 residues. For the CDR3, the DNA is TGCAGCGTTGAACGGGGGACGAACACTGAAGCTTTCTTT. It yields the protein CSVERGTNTEAFF.

The chain employs TRBV11-2 and TRBJ1-2; maybe TRBD1 (6 bases). Germline CDR1 and CDR2: SGHAT and FQNNGV. The CDR3 runs 15 residues. The germline V and J ends were trimmed by 6 bases and 3 bases, with 17 bases remaining between them. CDR3 loop: CASRRGGGSYYGYTF. As DNA, the CDR3 is TGTGCCAGCAGGCGAGGAGGGGGAAGTTACTATGGCTACACCTTC.

This clonotype was seen at least ten times. The CDR3 coding sequence is TGCAGCGTCCTGGACAGTGAGAACACTGAAGCTTTCTTT. Amino acid sequence: CSVLDSENTEAFF. V is TRBV29-1 and J is TRBJ1-1, with a tentative D call TRBD1 (6 bases). CDR3 size: 13 residues. Germline lookup yields CDR1 SQVTM and CDR2 ANQGSEA. Between the trimmed V and J ends, which lost 6 bases and 1 base, there was a span of 12 bases.

This clonotype was seen repeatedly, ten times or more. The rearrangement links TRBV12-3 or TRBV12-4 to TRBJ1-1; D ambiguous. V was cut by 6 bases and J by 1 base, with 12 bases left in between. CDR3 size: 14 residues. The CDR3 here is CASRLAGENTEAFF. The CDR3 DNA reads TGTGCCAGCAGACTCGCTGGGGAGAACACTGAAGCTTTCTTT.

This clonotype came up a few times. The gene calls are TRBV27 and TRBJ1-5; 9 bases map to TRBD1. The CDR3 spans 14 residues. The germline CDR1 and CDR2 sequences are MNHEY and SMNVEV (reference sequence). The junction had 5 bases not matched to a gene; V was cut back by 5 bases and J by 6 bases. Here the CDR3 DNA reads TGTGCCAGCAGTACAGGGGGCGGAGGTCAGCCCCAGCATTTT. Amino acids: CASSTGGGGQPQHF.

This clonotype appeared many times. The chain is built from TRBV30 and TRBJ2-2; D is undetermined. Germline V CDR1 and CDR2: GTSNPN, SVGIG (reference sequence). V was trimmed by 1 base and J by 2 bases, leaving 5 bases between them. The CDR3 runs to 13 residues. The CDR3: CAWSGPNTGELFF. DNA for the CDR3: TGTGCCTGGAGTGGGCCTAACACCGGGGAGCTGTTTTTT.

This chain connects TRBV7-3 to TRBJ2-5, with D uncertain. Trimming shortened V by 0 bases and J by 2 bases, and 4 bases separated the two germline ends. The CDR3 runs 13 residues. Germline loops: CDR1 SGHTA, CDR2 FQGTGA. The DNA for the CDR3 is TGTGCCAGCAGCTTAACCCCGCAAGAGACCCAGTACTTC. Its protein is CASSLTPQETQYF.

The rearrangement joins TRBV7-3 to TRBJ2-5; D gene unclear. CDR1 and CDR2 (germline): SGHTA, FQGTGA. V was pared by 9 bases and J by 2 bases, with 4 bases between. The CDR3 loop spans 10 amino acids. The CDR3 spells CASNQETQYF. The CDR3 region has the DNA TGTGCCAGTAATCAAGAGACCCAGTACTTC.

This clonotype was seen a handful of times. The chain links TRBV27 to TRBJ1-1; the D gene is possibly TRBD1 (5 bases). V gave up 2 bases and J gave up 2 bases, with 18 bases separating them. The CDR3 is made up of 17 amino acids. Germline values: CDR1 MNHEY, CDR2 SMNVEV (reference sequence). The CDR3 sequence is CASSLRRSWGDNTEAFF. CDR3 coding DNA: TGTGCCAGCAGTTTAAGAAGATCGTGGGGGGATAACACTGAAGCTTTCTTT.

This clonotype was seen a handful of times. This may come from a read error, since a much larger clone is one base off. Lacking the conserved final phenylalanine or tryptophan, this CDR3 likely reflects a read error. The chain employs TRBV20-1 and TRBJ1-1; 7 nucleotides align to TRBD1. CDR3 length equals 15 residues. CDR1 and CDR2 from the germline V gene are DFQATT and SNEGSKA (reference sequence). V was clipped by 0 bases and J by 1 base; unmatched bases: 5. The CDR3 sequence: CSAREINRGNTEAFS. CDR3 in DNA: TGCAGTGCTAGAGAGATAAACAGGGGGAACACTGAAGCTTTCTCT.

Points on this clonotype: This could be a read error, since a much larger clone is one nucleotide away. The V gene is TRBV4-2, the J gene TRBJ2-1; the D is unclear. Germline assignment: CDR1 LGHNA and CDR2 YNFKEQ. Trimming stripped 2 bases from V and 3 bases from J, with 14 bases between. The CDR3 is made up of 16 amino acids. CDR3 region: CASSQISWSGYNEQFF. DNA for the CDR3: TGTGCCAGCAGCCAAATTAGCTGGAGTGGCTACAATGAGCAGTTCTTC.